A single sample gave rise to the 24 T cell receptor beta chains below, sequenced in a study of cytomegalovirus exposure and HLA in healthy donors. The primer mix had 60 Vbeta and 13 Jbeta primers. Sequencing used immunoSEQ multiplex PCR; TCRdb keeps in-frame clones, though not all of them. The profile shows about 160,000 clones, about 82% of them singletons. The specimen sequenced was PBMCs. These receptors all come from a woman in her twenties or thirties in good health and CMV-seropositive.

The J gene is TRBJ2-5, the V gene TRBV4-3, with 8 bases aligning to TRBD1. With the DNA end fitting TRBJ2-7 better, the J assignment may be wrong. The germline V gene has CDR1 LGHNA and CDR2 YSLEER. The CDR3 has 14 residues. CDR3 loop: CASSQAQGAYEQYF. The CDR3 nucleotides are TGCGCCAGCAGCCAAGCACAGGGGGCCTACGAGCAGTACTTC.

Only a few counts were recorded for this clone. This sequence joins TRBV7-3 and TRBJ1-1; D unresolved. Germline lookup yields CDR1 SGHTA and CDR2 FQGTGA. The V end lost 3 bases, the J end lost 7 bases, and 12 bases lay between the germline ends. CDR3 size: 13 residues. CDR3 DNA: TGTGCCAGCAGCTTTGGGAGGTCCCATGAAGCTTTCTTT. It encodes CASSFGRSHEAFF.

The rearrangement uses TRBV29-1 and TRBJ2-7; weak D call: TRBD1 (5 bases). Germline CDR1 is SQVTM and CDR2 is ANQGSEA. The CDR3 contains 12 residues. With 4 bases removed from V and 7 bases from J, the gap between germline ends came to 14 bases. The DNA of the CDR3 is TGCAGCGTTGGGCAGGGTCCCCTAGAGCAGTACTTC. Translated, it gives CSVGQGPLEQYF.

The rearrangement joins TRBV6-6 to TRBJ1-3; D is possibly TRBD1 (5 bases). The CDR3 runs to 14 residues. Trimming pared 2 bases from V and 4 bases from J, leaving 9 bases between. The V gene's germline CDR1 is MNHNY and CDR2 SVGAGI (reference sequence). The CDR3 protein is CASSYVAGGNTIYF. The CDR3 DNA reads TGTGCCAGCAGTTACGTAGCAGGGGGAAACACCATATATTTT.

The chain joins TRBV7-8 to TRBJ2-5; maybe TRBD2 (6 bases). The germline V gene has CDR1 SGHVS and CDR2 FQNEAQ. V lost 2 bases and J 4 bases, leaving 11 bases between the germline ends. The CDR3 contains 14 residues. The CDR3 DNA reads as TGTGCCAGCAGCTTACGGGGGATGGTAGAGACCCAGTACTTC. Translating gives CASSLRGMVETQYF.

This clone was detected once. The chain is built from TRBV9 and TRBJ1-2; TRBD1 aligns across 8 bases. Germline assignment: CDR1 SGDLS and CDR2 YYNGEE. The CDR3 contains 14 residues. The V and J ends lost 2 bases and 4 bases, in that order; junction bases with no gene match: 4. The CDR3 nucleotides read TGTGCCAGCAGCGTGGGACAGGTATTCTATGGCTACACCTTC. It specifies CASSVGQVFYGYTF.

V usage is TRBV7-9 and J usage is TRBJ2-2; D gene ambiguous. CDR1 and CDR2 from the germline V gene are SEHNR and FQNEAQ (reference sequence). V shed 5 bases and J shed 3 bases, with 7 bases lying between them. The CDR3 extends over 13 amino acids. The CDR3 here is CASSPAYTGELFF. The CDR3 nucleotides read TGTGCCAGCAGCCCCGCGTACACCGGGGAGCTGTTTTTT.

This clone appeared a single time. The chain carries TRBV7-2 and TRBJ2-3, with D perhaps TRBD2 (7 bases). The V gene's germline CDR1 is SGHTA and CDR2 FQGNSA. The V and J ends lost 5 bases and 2 bases respectively, with 17 bases between them. This CDR3 spans 16 amino acids. The CDR3 sequence: CASSRAGAGATDTQYF. CDR3 DNA: TGTGCCAGCAGCCGGGCGGGGGCAGGAGCCACAGATACGCAGTATTTT.

This chain joins TRBV4-1 and TRBJ1-1, with 8 bases aligning to TRBD1. Germline trimming cut 3 bases from V and 1 base from J; bases unmatched to any gene: 4. CDR3 length: 15 amino acids. Germline V gene sequence: CDR1 MGHRA, CDR2 YSYEKL. CDR3 amino acids: CASSHWDRRNTEAFF. The CDR3 DNA follows: TGCGCCAGCAGCCATTGGGACAGGAGGAACACTGAAGCTTTCTTT.

The chain combines TRBV30 with TRBJ1-6; D perhaps matches TRBD1 (5 bases). V dropped 2 bases and J dropped 3 bases, with 11 bases sitting between them. CDR1 GTSNPN and CDR2 SVGIG come from the germline V gene (reference sequence). CDR3 length: 15 amino acids. DNA of the CDR3: TGTGCCTGGAGTTCAGGGAATGACTATAATTCACCCCTCCACTTT. Amino acids: CAWSSGNDYNSPLHF.

This clone was observed once. The J gene is TRBJ1-2, the V gene TRBV19; 9 bases are shared with TRBD1. Unmatched junction bases numbered 2, after V lost 1 base and J lost 2 bases. The CDR3 spans 15 residues. Germline-derived CDR1 and CDR2 are LNHDA and SQIVND (reference sequence). CDR3 region: CASSIAGTGNYGYTF. DNA of the CDR3: TGTGCCAGTAGTATAGCCGGGACAGGGAACTATGGCTACACCTTC.

This clone was seen more than once but under ten times. DNA of the CDR3: TGTGCCAGCAGCCCTGAGAGAGAGACCCAGTACTTC. Translation gives CASSPERETQYF. The rearrangement links TRBV7-2 to TRBJ2-5, with D hard to call. The V gene's germline CDR1 is SGHTA and CDR2 FQGNSA. The CDR3 is 12 residues long. The V and J ends lost 5 bases and 4 bases respectively, with 8 bases between them.

A single count supports this clone. The CDR3 protein is CASSIRAGDTGELFF. The CDR3 DNA reads TGTGCCAGTAGTATACGGGCAGGGGATACCGGGGAGCTGTTTTTT. This rearrangement joins TRBV19 to TRBJ2-2; TRBD1 is a possible D gene (6 bases). Germline V CDR1 and CDR2: LNHDA, SQIVND (reference sequence). Trimming shortened V by 2 bases and J by 5 bases, and 12 bases separated the two germline ends. CDR3 length equals 15 residues.

The genes are TRBV11-2 and TRBJ1-1; D is ambiguous. V was cut by 7 bases and J by 5 bases, with 14 bases left in between. CDR1 SGHAT and CDR2 FQNNGV come from the germline V gene. The CDR3 sequence is 13 residues long. The CDR3 is CASTPGGPTEAFF. The CDR3 coding sequence is TGTGCCAGCACCCCCGGAGGGCCGACTGAAGCTTTCTTT.

The sample holds a few counts of this clone. This rearrangement joins TRBV2 to TRBJ2-1, with D possibly matching TRBD2 (6 bases). V was cut by 6 bases and J by 0 bases, with 12 bases left in between. The CDR3 has 15 residues. In germline, CDR1 is SNHLY, CDR2 FYNNEI. CDR3 nucleotides: TGTGCCAGCAGGAGGGACTTAAGCTCCTACAATGAGCAGTTCTTC. Protein product: CASRRDLSSYNEQFF.

In this sample, this clone turned up a few times. V and J are TRBV7-9 and TRBJ1-2; tentatively, D is TRBD1 (6 bases). Germline assignment: CDR1 SEHNR and CDR2 FQNEAQ (reference sequence). There are 17 residues in the CDR3. The V end was cut by 4 bases, the J end by 0 bases, with 18 bases between. The CDR3 bases are TGTGCCAGCAGCTCTCGGGGGGCGCAGCAAGCTAACTATGGCTACACCTTC. This codes for CASSSRGAQQANYGYTF.

To note about this clone: At one boundary the junction diverges from the germline segment, which might be a read error. The V gene is TRBV27, the J gene TRBJ1-1; possibly TRBD1 for D (5 bases). This CDR3 is built from 13 residues. Germline V gene sequence: CDR1 MNHEY, CDR2 SMNVEV (reference sequence). Written as DNA, the CDR3 is TGTACCAGCAGTTCAAGGGGAGGCCCGCGAGCTTTCTTT. Translation gives CTSSSRGGPRAFF.

The chain couples TRBV7-3 to TRBJ2-7, with TRBD2 as a possible D gene (7 bases). With 2 bases removed from V and 3 bases from J, the gap between germline ends came to 14 bases. This CDR3 is 15 amino acids long. CDR1 is SGHTA and CDR2 is FQGTGA in the germline V gene. CDR3 bases: TGTGCCAGCAGCTTAGACGGGGGAGGGGGCTACGAGCAGTACTTC. It codes for CASSLDGGGGYEQYF.

The rearrangement joins TRBV19 to TRBJ2-1, with D possibly matching TRBD2 (6 bases). The CDR3 totals 15 residues. Germline CDR1 and CDR2: LNHDA and SQIVND (reference sequence). Trimming removed 5 bases at V and 10 bases at J, with 21 bases between. As DNA, the CDR3 is TGTGCCAGTAGTCTTCCGGGACGACTTGGGGGGGAGCAGTTCTTC. Translating gives CASSLPGRLGGEQFF.

The V and J genes are TRBV7-9 and TRBJ2-5; 10 bases are shared with TRBD2. The CDR3 has 16 amino acids. The V and J ends lost 2 bases and 4 bases, in that order; junction bases with no gene match: 7. From germline, CDR1 is SEHNR and CDR2 FQNEAQ (reference sequence). CDR3 protein: CASSLLSGGAGETQYF. The CDR3 DNA follows: TGTGCCAGCAGCTTATTGAGCGGGGGGGCAGGAGAGACCCAGTACTTC.

The chain couples TRBV19 to TRBJ2-5; a possible D gene is TRBD1 (7 bases). Germline values: CDR1 LNHDA, CDR2 SQIVND (reference sequence). This CDR3 is built from 15 residues. V lost 5 bases, J lost 0 bases, and 13 bases lay in between. The CDR3 region has the DNA TGTGCCAGTAGTTGGGGGGACAGAGACCAAGAGACCCAGTACTTC. This gives the protein CASSWGDRDQETQYF.

The chain recombines TRBV25-1 with TRBJ2-1; D might be TRBD2 (5 bases). Trimming removed 3 bases from V and 6 bases from J, with 9 bases in between. The CDR3 is made up of 13 amino acids. Germline V CDR1 and CDR2: MGHDK, SYGVNS. CDR3 DNA: TGTGCCAGCAGTGACGGGGTTGGCAATGAGCAGTTCTTC. It is translated as CASSDGVGNEQFF.

The CDR3 loop is CAVGSQVEQYF. In DNA form, the CDR3 reads TGTGCCGTTGGCAGCCAGGTGGAGCAGTACTTC. The V gene is TRBV7-6, the J gene TRBJ2-7; D unresolved. Germline V gives CDR1 SGHVS, CDR2 FNYEAQ. The V end was cut by 11 bases, the J end by 7 bases, with 15 bases between. The CDR3 sequence is 11 residues long.

The rearrangement links TRBV9 to TRBJ2-3; D possibly corresponds to TRBD2 (6 bases). The V and J ends lost 3 bases and 4 bases respectively, with 15 bases between them. The germline V gene has CDR1 SGDLS and CDR2 YYNGEE. This CDR3 has 15 amino acids. This chain's CDR3 is CASSATGTPSDTQYF. The CDR3 DNA sequence: TGTGCCAGCAGCGCCACCGGGACTCCCTCAGATACGCAGTATTTT.